This TCR beta chain was profiled in a study of shared clonotypes between healthy human individuals. Healthy and HIV-negative, the adult donors had no recent acute infections or vaccinations. The authors ran the assay at deep level. TCRdb keeps only in-frame clones here, not all; method: immunoSEQ multiplex PCR. The sample has 2 million to 3 million clones, approximately 90% seen once. CDR3 length: 13 amino acids. Germline lookup yields CDR1 SNHLY and CDR2 FYNNEI. Trimming removed 3 bases from V and 4 bases from J; junction bases left unmatched: 2. The sequence came from a man aged 18 to 35 in good health. V and J are TRBV2 and TRBJ1-2; TRBD1 aligns across 7 bases. Specimen: naive CD4+ T cells sorted from blood. Stated subset: CD45RA+ positively selected. The CDR3 nucleotides read TGTGCCAGCAGTGACACAGGGGTCTATGGCTACACCTTC. Residues: CASSDTGVYGYTF.